Shown below are 12 T cell receptor beta chains from a single sample sequenced in a study of a mutant IDH1 vaccine in newly diagnosed glioma (dated by TCRdb to the early 2020s). The library was obtained by the immunoSEQ multiplex PCR assay. TCRdb provides this immuneACCESS table in a form limited to in-frame rearrangements. Some clones are lacking; in checked studies, under half of them reflect an unresolved V gene, and why the rest are absent is not known. The sample data list tens of thousands of clones, and 85% to 90% of these were observed just once. The top ten clones comprise roughly 1.5% of the sample. The sample's time point label, in plain terms: week 35, safety follow-up. Each vaccine dose was 300 ug of a 20-mer mutant IDH1 peptide in Montanide, given subcutaneously with topical imiquimod. Their cognate antigens are unknown. The sample in question was PBMCs, obtained from a glioma patient whose treatment included an IDH1 peptide vaccine. These receptor sequences come from a man aged 35-49 years with glioma.

This clone turned up a few times. This chain links TRBV15 with TRBJ2-5; D remains unclear. The V end lost 2 bases, the J end lost 4 bases, and 14 bases lay between the germline ends. CDR3 size: 15 residues. CDR1 LNHNV and CDR2 YYDKDF come from the germline V gene (reference sequence). The chain's CDR3 is CATSRSTVSGETQYF. The CDR3 nucleotides read TGTGCCACCAGCAGATCCACAGTATCTGGAGAGACCCAGTACTTC. The whole variable domain, remainder taken from reference TRBV15 and TRBJ2-5, is DAMVIQNPRYQVTQFGKPVTLSCSQTLNHNVMYWYQQKSSQAPKLLFHYYDKDFNNEADTPDNFQSRRPNTSFCFLDIRSPGLGDTAMYLCATSRSTVSGETQYFGPGTRLLVL.

V and J are TRBV10-2 and TRBJ1-1, with D uncertain. Germline V gene data show CDR1 as WSHSY and CDR2 as SAAADI. V was pared by 7 bases and J by 6 bases, with 15 bases between. The CDR3 is made up of 13 amino acids. CDR3 bases: TGCGCCAGCATCGGATGGGGATGGCCTGAAGCTTTCTTT. It translates to CASIGWGWPEAFF.

CDR3 sequence: CASSIDASGTYEQYF. CDR3 in DNA: TGTGCCAGTAGTATAGATGCGAGCGGAACCTACGAGCAGTACTTC. The rearrangement joins TRBV19 to TRBJ2-7, with D possibly matching TRBD2 (5 bases). CDR1 and CDR2 from the germline V gene are LNHDA and SQIVND (reference sequence). This CDR3 is 15 amino acids long. Trimming left V 0 bases short and J 2 bases short, with 11 bases between.

The chain combines TRBV7-9 with TRBJ2-3; D is unclear. The CDR3 totals 13 residues. The germline V gene encodes CDR1 SEHNR and CDR2 FQNEAQ (reference sequence). Trimming cost V 5 bases and J 5 bases, with 11 bases left between them. CDR3 loop: CASSPQVRDTQYF. The CDR3 nucleotides are TGTGCCAGCAGCCCTCAGGTGAGAGATACGCAGTATTTT.

V usage is TRBV13 and J usage is TRBJ2-7; 9 bases are a match to TRBD2. CDR1 is PRHDT and CDR2 is FYEKMQ in the germline V gene (reference sequence). The trim removed 4 bases at V and 5 bases at J, leaving 9 bases unmatched. This CDR3 spans 15 amino acids. CDR3 bases: TGTGCCAGCAGCTCGCGGGAGGGAGGGCCAAACGAGCAGTACTTC. Its protein is CASSSREGGPNEQYF.

The chain combines TRBV6-1 with TRBJ2-7, with 13 bases identical to TRBD2. CDR1 is MNHNS and CDR2 is SASEGT in the germline V gene. This CDR3 is 17 amino acids long. The V segment lost 6 bases and the J segment 0 bases; nucleotides outside the gene matches: 8. In DNA, the CDR3 is TGTGCCAGCAGGGAACTAGCGGGAGGGCCCCGCTCCTACGAGCAGTACTTC. Translating it yields CASRELAGGPRSYEQYF.

The chain uses TRBV6-4 and TRBJ1-3; 7 nucleotides agree with TRBD1. J lost 0 bases, V lost 10 bases, and 18 bases had no gene match. The germline CDR1 and CDR2 sequences are MRHNA and SNTAGT. This CDR3 comprises 18 residues. CDR3 amino acids: CATKGRDSQISSGNTIYF. For the CDR3, the DNA is TGTGCCACCAAAGGCCGGGACAGTCAAATCAGCTCTGGAAACACCATATATTTT.

The J gene is TRBJ1-4, the V gene TRBV18, with D possibly TRBD1 on 6 matching bases. CDR1 is KGHSH, CDR2 LQKENI, per germline. Trimming stripped 4 bases from V and 8 bases from J, with 14 bases between. The CDR3 totals 14 residues. The CDR3 loop is CASSRRGGAEKLFF. CDR3 sequence (DNA): TGTGCCAGCTCACGGCGGGGGGGGGCCGAAAAACTGTTTTTT.

In regard to this clone: One junction end disagrees with the germline gene, perhaps due to a read error. CDR3 region: CASSIQGTQYF. CDR3 bases: TGTGCCAGCAGCATACAAGGGACCCAGTACTTC. The V and J genes are TRBV7-2 and TRBJ2-5; D unresolved. Germline CDR1 is SGHTA and CDR2 is FQGNSA. The CDR3 extends over 11 amino acids.

Of note for this clone: No DNA is shown, since the ends of the CDR3 on it are uncertain; the CDR3 is the one TCRdb lists. This sequence joins TRBV7-5 and TRBJ1-5; the D call in the table, TRBD1, was not verified against the DNA. TRBV7-5 is recorded as a pseudogene. The CDR3 has 15 residues if both end residues are counted. This CDR3 reads CVRSLVGTGNQPQHF.

V and J are TRBV11-1 and TRBJ2-7; possibly TRBD1 for D (6 bases). The V end was cut by 3 bases, the J end by 3 bases, with 9 bases between. Germline loops: CDR1 SGHAT, CDR2 FQDESV (reference sequence). The CDR3 runs to 13 residues. The DNA of the CDR3 is TGTGCCAGCAGCTTTGTACAGGGCTACGAGCAGTACTTC. Its translation: CASSFVQGYEQYF.

This chain uses TRBV2 with TRBJ1-5, with D maybe TRBD1 (5 bases). The CDR3 is 15 amino acids. The germline gives CDR1 SNHLY, CDR2 FYNNEI. V was cut by 3 bases and J by 6 bases, with 15 bases left in between. In DNA, the CDR3 is TGTGCCAGCAGTGATAACAGGAGGGCGGGTCAGCCCCAGCATTTT. This codes for CASSDNRRAGQPQHF.